This T cell receptor beta chain was documented in a study of shared clonotypes between healthy human individuals. Study-wide points: Large sequencing depth failed to make sorted-subset sequencing complete, rarefaction showed. Among the subsets, naive ones generally showed larger estimated richness than memory ones. With four donors compared, roughly 5% of naive CD4 clonotypes were shared.

Trimming stripped 5 bases from V and 2 bases from J, with 13 bases between. Germline assignment: CDR1 SNHLY and CDR2 FYNNEI. This CDR3 contains 15 residues. In replicate PCRs of sorted subsets, roughly 210 ng DNA, about 30,000 T cell genomes, was used. TCRdb's copy holds only in-frame clones and misses some; the assay was immunoSEQ multiplex PCR. The sample consists of 1.6 million or so clones, roughly 95% of them appearing once. To note about this clone: The antigen is not known.

The material sequenced was naive CD4+ T cells sorted from blood. Described subset: CD45RA+ positively selected. The receptor was isolated from a man aged 25-40 years in good health. The rearrangement joins TRBV2 to TRBJ1-5; weak D call: TRBD1 (6 bases). The CDR3 spells CASSIGQPGNQPQHF. CDR3 sequence (DNA): TGTGCCAGCAGTATTGGACAGCCAGGCAATCAGCCCCAGCATTTT.